The source of this T cell receptor (beta chain) is a study of CD8+ T cells in alopecia areata. With respect to this clone: Its antigen is not known.

Findings of the study overall: With one nonresponder, baseline CD8+ expansion's link to response remains uncertain.

Extraction and reverse transcription of RNA yielded cDNA as the sequencing template. Data came from immunoSEQ multiplex PCR; TCRdb stores just in-frame clones and leaves some out. The table shows under 200,000 clones, with 60% to 75% occurring only once. Treatment noted: oral pan-JAK inhibitor, 5-10 mg twice daily. The germline CDR1 and CDR2 sequences are MGHDK and SYGVNS. Trimming took 7 bases from V and 6 from J, leaving 16 bases between them. The CDR3 covers 13 residues. The genes are TRBV25-1 and TRBJ2-7, with D perhaps given as TRBD1 or TRBD2 (5 bases each). The starting material was CD4+ T cells sorted from blood, obtained at week 24, from a patient treated with tofacitinib. The receptor was derived from a human donor with alopecia areata. The CDR3 sequence is CASTGGGGREQYF. The CDR3 bases are TGTGCCAGCACAGGAGGTGGGGGTCGCGAGCAGTACTTC.